The present TCR beta chain was sequenced within a study of identical twins. Study observations and caveats: Reduced insertions were recorded for abundant cord blood beta clonotypes, with no such pattern in memory repertoires. Researchers reported weaker excess twin sharing in beta out-of-frame sequences.

In the case of this clonotype: As yet, its antigen is unknown.

Every sampled donor was Caucasian and healthy. The CDR3 covers 13 residues. V was pared by 6 bases and J by 9 bases, with 17 bases between. Per germline, CDR1 LNHDA and CDR2 SQIVND (reference sequence). TCRdb itself ran the 5' RACE reads through MiXCR, one entry per CDR3 protein. The sample has 15,000 to 20,000 distinct CDR3 sequences, roughly 69% seen once. The J gene is TRBJ1-1, the V gene TRBV19, with D perhaps matching TRBD1 (6 bases). Input material: memory (CD45RO+) T cells sorted from blood. This sequence was found in a woman between 18 and 29 years old in good health. This table probably holds off-target reads from a library built for another chain. CDR3 bases: TGTGCCAGTAGACCAAGACAGGCTGGTAAAGCTTTCTTT. It encodes CASRPRQAGKAFF.